The sequence of this T cell receptor beta chain was determined in a study of CD8 T cells in ankylosing spondylitis. Notes on the study in general: Previous work reported some of these motif variants in the synovial fluid and blood of reactive arthritis.

This clonotype has at least ten counts. The antigen is unknown. The ends were cut back, 4 bases at V and 1 base at J, with 18 bases in the middle. The germline CDR1 and CDR2 sequences are SQVTM and ANQGSEA. This CDR3 is built from 16 residues. Each CDR3 protein gets one entry after TCRdb re-called the 5' RACE reads with MiXCR. The table lists 200,000 to 300,000 distinct CDR3 sequences, about 11% of them singletons. This chain connects TRBV29-1 to TRBJ2-3; perhaps D is TRBD1 or TRBD2 (5 bases each). The material sequenced was blood, either unsorted or a sorted T cell fraction (not recorded which). The TCR originated in a male donor with ankylosing spondylitis or in good health (not recorded which). This CDR3 reads CSVGVLGTRGTDTQYF. The CDR3 bases are TGCAGCGTTGGAGTTCTGGGGACGCGGGGCACAGATACGCAGTATTTT.